The 20 T cell receptor beta chains below were found in one sample sequenced in a study of T-cell reconstitution after alpha-beta-depleted transplantation in children. During its preparation, the TCRbeta library received unique molecular identifiers. TCRdb used MiXCR to reprocess the PCR reads, holding one entry per CDR3 protein. The sample yields hundreds of thousands of distinct CDR3 sequences, about a sixth seen once. The specimen comprised PBMCs, mostly from graft donor cells, sampled 360 days after TCRalphabeta/CD19-depleted stem cell transplant. These receptors originate from a male patient aged 2 to 10 who had a stem cell transplant for acute lymphoblastic leukemia, so the T cells may come from the graft donor.

There are a few counts of this clonotype. This chain connects TRBV25-1 to TRBJ2-7, with D perhaps assigned TRBD1 or TRBD2 (5 bases each). In germline, CDR1 is MGHDK, CDR2 SYGVNS. V was trimmed by 4 bases and J by 0 bases, leaving 13 bases between them. The CDR3 is made up of 15 amino acids. The CDR3 region has the DNA TGTGCCAGCAGTGCTCCGGGGCCTAGCTCCTACGAGCAGTACTTC. This gives the protein CASSAPGPSSYEQYF.

A few counts support this clonotype. The chain couples TRBV10-3 to TRBJ2-7, with D unclear. This CDR3 has 14 residues. Germline CDR1 and CDR2: ENHRY and SYGVKD. The ends were cut back, 3 bases at V and 2 bases at J, with 11 bases in the middle. Here the CDR3 DNA reads TGTGCCATCAGTGAACGGGTCTTTACCTACGAGCAGTACTTC. Translation: CAISERVFTYEQYF.

This clonotype occurred a few times. The V gene is TRBV14, the J gene TRBJ2-1, with no clear D. The CDR3 covers 13 residues. Deletions cut 6 bases from V and 5 bases from J, with 11 bases between. Germline loops: CDR1 SGHDN, CDR2 FVKESK. The CDR3 DNA reads as TGTGCCAGCAGAAATAACGTGCACAATGAGCAGTTCTTC. Its protein is CASRNNVHNEQFF. The whole variable domain, remainder taken from reference TRBV14 and TRBJ2-1, is EAGVTQFPSHSVIEKGQTVTLRCDPISGHDNLYWYRRVMGKEIKFLLHFVKESKQDESGMPNNRFLAERTGGTYSTLKVQPAELEDSGVYFCASRNNVHNEQFFGPGTRLTVL.

In the case of this clonotype: This is likely a read error, given that the CDR3 carries no conserved phenylalanine or tryptophan at its end. It is unclear where the CDR3 begins or ends on the DNA, so no DNA is shown, and the CDR3 is as TCRdb lists it. J is TRBJ2-3 and V is TRBV15; the table's D call, TRBD2, has no DNA check behind it. The germline CDR1 and CDR2 sequences are LNHNV and YYDKDF (reference sequence). The CDR3 length equals 13 residues, ends included. CDR3 region: CATSRDGPRLPRG.

The sample holds a few counts of this clonotype. The chain is built from TRBV10-2 and TRBJ1-3, with unresolved D. Germline V gives CDR1 WSHSY, CDR2 SAAADI. CDR3 size: 15 residues. The V and J ends lost 6 bases and 1 base respectively, with 13 bases between them. CDR3 sequence reads: CASRVIGSSGNTIYF. In nucleotides, the CDR3 is TGCGCCAGCAGAGTTATTGGGTCTTCTGGAAACACCATATATTTT.

This clonotype was counted only a few times. This chain links TRBV4-2 with TRBJ2-2, with D unresolved. There are 15 residues in the CDR3. V lost 4 bases and J lost 8, with 17 bases in between. Germline-derived CDR1 and CDR2 are LGHNA and YNFKEQ. Here the CDR3 reads CASSRESRSGGELFF. The CDR3 region has the DNA TGTGCCAGCAGCCGGGAATCCCGCTCGGGTGGGGAGCTGTTTTTT.

This chain connects TRBV5-1 to TRBJ2-1, with D unclear. Germline lookup yields CDR1 SGHRS and CDR2 YFSETQ. Trimming left V 3 bases short and J 10 bases short, with 14 bases between. The CDR3 extends over 13 amino acids. The CDR3 reads CASSWGVSPEQFF. For the CDR3, the DNA is TGCGCCAGCAGCTGGGGTGTATCCCCGGAGCAGTTCTTC.

The table lists this clonotype with a few counts. The CDR3 nucleotides read TGTGCCAGCAGTCCACAGGACCGGTCCACTGAAGCTTTCTTT. Translated, it gives CASSPQDRSTEAFF. This chain joins TRBV12-3 or TRBV12-4 and TRBJ1-1; tentative D call: TRBD1 (5 bases). V dropped 5 bases and J dropped 4 bases, with 14 bases sitting between them. The CDR3 covers 14 residues.

This chain links TRBV7-9 with TRBJ1-1, with 9 bases matching TRBD1. Germline CDR1 and CDR2: SEHNR and FQNEAQ (reference sequence). The junction had 9 bases not matched to a gene; V was cut back by 6 bases and J by 4 bases. The CDR3 is 15 residues long. The CDR3 is CASSWGDREGTEAFF. Written as DNA, the CDR3 is TGTGCCAGCAGTTGGGGGGACAGGGAGGGCACTGAAGCTTTCTTT.

This clonotype showed up just a few times. The chain links TRBV7-2 to TRBJ1-6; 11 nucleotides align to TRBD1. CDR1 and CDR2 (germline): SGHTA, FQGNSA. The length of the CDR3 is 15 residues. V trimming: 4 bases; J trimming: 8 bases; junction bases outside the gene matches: 4. The CDR3 coding sequence is TGTGCCAGCAGCTCGGACAGGGGGCCCTATTCACCCCTCCACTTT. Protein product: CASSSDRGPYSPLHF.

The rearrangement links TRBV6-5 to TRBJ1-5, with TRBD1 as a possible D gene (5 bases). The germline V gene has CDR1 MNHEY and CDR2 SVGAGI. The CDR3 is 15 amino acids. The V end was cut by 2 bases, the J end by 2 bases, with 10 bases between. The CDR3 bases are TGTGCCAGCAGTTACGCAGGGCTGCGCAATCAGCCCCAGCATTTT. This gives the protein CASSYAGLRNQPQHF.

The chain carries TRBV3-1 and TRBJ2-1; 12 bases match TRBD1. CDR1 and CDR2 (germline): LGHDT, YNNKEL (reference sequence). The J segment lost 9 bases and the V segment lost 6 bases, leaving 18 bases of the junction unmatched. The CDR3 has 18 residues. The CDR3 is CASSSDSGTGGGMGEQFF. In DNA form, the CDR3 reads TGTGCCAGCAGTTCGGACTCCGGGACAGGGGGCGGGATGGGTGAGCAGTTCTTC.

The chain uses TRBV12-3 or TRBV12-4 and TRBJ1-1; D is perhaps TRBD1 (5 bases). V was shortened by 7 bases and J by 7 bases, with 16 bases between the two germline ends. This CDR3 comprises 13 residues. The CDR3 bases are TGTGCCAGCACCAAAGGAGTCGGGGGTGAAGCTTTCTTT. Translated, it gives CASTKGVGGEAFF.

This clonotype has a handful of counts. This sequence joins TRBV27 and TRBJ1-5; D is possibly TRBD1 (5 bases). V was shortened by 4 bases and J by 1 base, with 8 bases between the two germline ends. This CDR3 region has 14 residues. Germline CDR1 and CDR2: MNHEY and SMNVEV (reference sequence). The chain's CDR3 is CASSSTVSNQPQHF. The CDR3 DNA reads TGTGCCAGCAGTTCGACAGTGAGCAATCAGCCCCAGCATTTT.

The J gene is TRBJ2-3, the V gene TRBV20-1; D gene unclear. V dropped 3 bases and J dropped 5 bases, with 9 bases sitting between them. The CDR3 contains 12 residues. Per the germline V gene, CDR1 is DFQATT and CDR2 is SNEGSKA (reference sequence). The CDR3 DNA reads TGCAGTGCTAGCAGGACCTTAGATACGCAGTATTTT. Amino acid sequence: CSASRTLDTQYF.

V and J are TRBV6-1 and TRBJ1-5; TRBD1 agrees at 8 bases. CDR1 is MNHNS and CDR2 is SASEGT in the germline V gene. CDR3 length equals 16 residues. The ends lost 5 bases at V and 2 bases at J; junction bases unmatched: 8. The CDR3 nucleotides read TGTGCCAGCAGTCGTTTGACAGGGGATGGCAATCAGCCCCAGCATTTT. This encodes CASSRLTGDGNQPQHF.

This clonotype turned up a few times. The rearrangement uses TRBV5-6 and TRBJ2-2; weak D call: TRBD2 (6 bases). The germline CDR1 and CDR2 sequences are SGHDT and YYEEEE. V gave up 1 base and J gave up 1 base, with 23 bases separating them. The CDR3 is 20 residues long. DNA for the CDR3: TGTGCCAGCAGCTTGTTGTTCCGGGGGTATCGTATTGTGAACACCGGGGAGCTGTTTTTT. It yields the protein CASSLLFRGYRIVNTGELFF. Full variable domain (missing parts from reference TRBV5-6 and TRBJ2-2): DAGVTQSPTHLIKTRGQQVTLRCSPKSGHDTVSWYQQALGQGPQFIFQYYEEEERQRGNFPDRFSGHQFPNYSSELNVNALLLGDSALYLCASSLLFRGYRIVNTGELFFGEGSRLTVL.

This clonotype was counted at least ten times. The chain has TRBV6-2 or TRBV6-3 and TRBJ2-7, with 8 bases fitting TRBD1. Trimming at V came to 2 bases and at J to 2 bases, leaving 5 bases not matched to a gene. From germline, CDR1 is MNHEY and CDR2 SVGEGT. The CDR3 loop spans 15 amino acids. CDR3 DNA sequence: TGTGCCAGCAGTTACCCGACAGGGGCTACCTACGAGCAGTACTTC. This translates into CASSYPTGATYEQYF.

This clonotype turned up a few times. The gene calls are TRBV12-3 or TRBV12-4 and TRBJ2-7; possible D gene TRBD1, 5 bases. The length of the CDR3 is 15 residues. V gave up 4 bases and J gave up 0 bases, with 13 bases separating them. This chain's CDR3 is CASSSRQSVSYEQYF. CDR3 DNA: TGTGCCAGCAGTTCCAGACAGTCAGTCTCCTACGAGCAGTACTTC.

This clonotype has ten or more counts. The chain combines TRBV10-3 with TRBJ2-7; tentative D call: TRBD1 (5 bases). Germline lookup yields CDR1 ENHRY and CDR2 SYGVKD. V was shortened by 0 bases and J by 5 bases, with 14 bases between the two germline ends. This CDR3 is built from 15 residues. CDR3 residues: CAISESTAAGDEQYF. DNA for the CDR3: TGTGCCATCAGTGAGTCGACAGCAGCTGGGGACGAGCAGTACTTC.